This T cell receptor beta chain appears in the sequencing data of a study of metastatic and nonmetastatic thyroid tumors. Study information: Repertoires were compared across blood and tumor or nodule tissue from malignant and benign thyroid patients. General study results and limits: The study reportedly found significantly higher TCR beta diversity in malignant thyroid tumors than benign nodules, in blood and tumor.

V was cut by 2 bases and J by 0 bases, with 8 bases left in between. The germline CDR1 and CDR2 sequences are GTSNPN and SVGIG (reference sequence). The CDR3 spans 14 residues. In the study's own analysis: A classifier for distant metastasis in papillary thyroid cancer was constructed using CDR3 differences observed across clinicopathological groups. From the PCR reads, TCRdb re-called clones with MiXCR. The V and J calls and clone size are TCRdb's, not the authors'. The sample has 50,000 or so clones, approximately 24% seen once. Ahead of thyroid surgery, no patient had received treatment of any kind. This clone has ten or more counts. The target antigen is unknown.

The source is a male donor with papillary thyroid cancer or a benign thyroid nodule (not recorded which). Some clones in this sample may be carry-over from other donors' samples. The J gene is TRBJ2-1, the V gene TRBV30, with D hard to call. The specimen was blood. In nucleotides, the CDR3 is TGTGCCTGGAGTTCAGAGAGCTCCTACAATGAGCAGTTCTTC. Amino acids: CAWSSESSYNEQFF.